The T cell receptor (beta chain) under discussion was sequenced for a study of immune heterogeneity within non-small cell lung tumors. Study-level information: Classification of the tumors gave a handful of squamous cell carcinomas, 10 non-squamous carcinomas and 1 not otherwise specified. Regarding the study as a whole: Tumor sites in a patient shared identical dominant CDR3 beta clonotypes and also carried site-unique high-frequency clones. Higher local tumor mutational burden went with moderately higher local T-cell clonality, R about 0.34.

The authors used around 590 ng of bulk tumor genomic DNA per sample as template. Surgical sampling yielded several biopsies per primary tumor (spaced far apart). Patients underwent curative surgery for non-small cell lung cancer (untreated and newly diagnosed). There were 15 donors in total. They were all newly diagnosed non-small cell lung cancer patients undergoing surgery with curative intent. Germline values: CDR1 MDHEN, CDR2 SYDVKM. CDR3 size: 16 residues. V lost 9 bases to trimming and J lost 2 bases, with 20 bases between them. A first 10-cycle multiplex round used 32 V-gene and 13 J-gene primers on TCR beta CDR3. Using its own MiXCR run on the multiplex PCR reads, TCRdb lists one record per CDR3 protein. The sample has about 22,000 distinct CDR3 sequences, about 25% seen once. This clonotype was seen many times. Its antigen is as yet unknown.

The sample consisted of lung tumor tissue. This clonotype was sampled from a man between 35 and 55 years old with non-small cell lung cancer. The V call is TRBV28, the J call TRBJ1-5, with D maybe TRBD1 (5 bases). The CDR3 reads CASLRTQGIGNQPQHF. CDR3 nucleotide sequence: TGTGCCAGTCTCCGCACCCAGGGTATAGGCAATCAGCCCCAGCATTTT.